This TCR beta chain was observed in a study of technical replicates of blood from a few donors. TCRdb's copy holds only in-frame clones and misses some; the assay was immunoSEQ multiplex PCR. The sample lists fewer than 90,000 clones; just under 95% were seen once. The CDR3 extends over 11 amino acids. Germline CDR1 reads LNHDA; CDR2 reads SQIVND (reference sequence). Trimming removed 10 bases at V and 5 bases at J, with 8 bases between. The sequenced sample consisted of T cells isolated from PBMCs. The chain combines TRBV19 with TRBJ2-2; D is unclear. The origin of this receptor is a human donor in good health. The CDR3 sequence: CATSETGELFF. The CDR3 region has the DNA TGTGCCACCAGTGAAACCGGGGAGCTGTTTTTT. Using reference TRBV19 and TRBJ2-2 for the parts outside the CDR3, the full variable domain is DGGITQSPKYLFRKEGQNVTLSCEQNLNHDAMYWYRQDPGQGLRLIYYSQIVNDFQKGDIAEGYSVSREKKESFPLTVTSAQKNPTAFYLCATSETGELFFGEGSRLTVL.